A selection of T cell receptor beta chains follows, all from one sample in a study of blood T cell repertoires in COVID-19. Assay used: immunoSEQ multiplex PCR; TCRdb lists only in-frame clones, some missing. The profile shows approximately 160,000 clones, approximately 80% of them singletons. The specimen sequenced was PBMCs or T cells enriched from blood (not recorded which). The receptors were sampled from a middle-aged man who had recovered from COVID-19. Each CDR3 is given with its conserved first and last residue. Fields, in order: J gene, V gene, D gene, clone size, CDR3 protein, CDR3 DNA. The D gene is left open where the match is weak. The listing skips clone size in some rows; elsewhere it reads once, few, many or a size class.

j_call: TRBJ1-4; v_call: TRBV19; d_call: .; clone_size: .; cdr3_aa: CASRRAEKLFF; cdr3_nt: TGTGCCAGTAGAAGAGCAGAAAAACTGTTTTTT
j_call: TRBJ1-5; v_call: TRBV29-1; d_call: .; clone_size: .; cdr3_aa: CSVRDNNQPQHF; cdr3_nt: TGCAGCGTTCGGGACAACAATCAGCCCCAGCATTTT
j_call: TRBJ2-3; v_call: TRBV7-2; d_call: TRBD2; clone_size: .; cdr3_aa: CASRKRGGRSTDTQYF; cdr3_nt: TGTGCCAGCAGAAAACGGGGGGGCCGTAGCACAGATACGCAGTATTTT
j_call: TRBJ1-6; v_call: TRBV2; d_call: .; clone_size: .; cdr3_aa: CASKTETLNSPLHF; cdr3_nt: TGTGCCAGCAAGACAGAGACGCTAAATTCACCCCTCCACTTT
j_call: TRBJ2-5; v_call: TRBV6-2/TRBV6-3; d_call: .; clone_size: few; cdr3_aa: CASSYSRNREETQYF; cdr3_nt: TGTGCCAGCAGTTACTCGCGGAACAGGGAAGAGACCCAGTACTTC
j_call: TRBJ1-2; v_call: TRBV2; d_call: TRBD1; clone_size: .; cdr3_aa: CASSEEGQGWTNYGYTF; cdr3_nt: TGTGCCAGCAGTGAAGAGGGACAGGGTTGGACTAACTATGGCTACACCTTC
j_call: TRBJ1-2; v_call: TRBV7-2; d_call: .; clone_size: .; cdr3_aa: CASSPDGGGPYGYTF; cdr3_nt: TGTGCCAGCAGCCCAGACGGCGGGGGACCCTATGGCTACACCTTC
j_call: TRBJ1-6; v_call: TRBV14; d_call: .; clone_size: .; cdr3_aa: CASSQVFLGRRGSSPLHF; cdr3_nt: TGTGCCAGCAGCCAAGTTTTTCTTGGGAGACGGGGGAGTTCACCCCTCCACTTT
j_call: TRBJ2-1; v_call: TRBV5-1; d_call: .; clone_size: .; cdr3_aa: CASSLGQPYNEQFF; cdr3_nt: TGCGCCAGCAGCTTGGGACAGCCCTACAATGAGCAGTTCTTC
j_call: TRBJ1-6; v_call: TRBV5-5; d_call: TRBD1; clone_size: many; cdr3_aa: CASSLGGQYSPLHF; cdr3_nt: TGTGCCAGCAGCCTCGGGGGACAGTATTCACCCCTCCACTTT
j_call: TRBJ1-2; v_call: TRBV11-2; d_call: .; clone_size: .; cdr3_aa: CASSPYLISGRGYTF; cdr3_nt: TGTGCCAGCAGCCCCTATTTAATTTCAGGAAGGGGCTACACCTTC
j_call: TRBJ2-3; v_call: TRBV27; d_call: TRBD2; clone_size: .; cdr3_aa: CASSYRGEWDTQYF; cdr3_nt: TGTGCCAGCAGTTACCGGGGGGAGTGGGATACGCAGTATTTT
j_call: TRBJ2-1; v_call: TRBV19; d_call: .; clone_size: .; cdr3_aa: CASRGRGGASYNEQFF; cdr3_nt: TGTGCCAGTAGGGGAAGGGGGGGTGCCTCCTACAATGAGCAGTTCTTC
j_call: TRBJ1-3; v_call: TRBV2; d_call: .; clone_size: .; cdr3_aa: CASLEISGNTIYF; cdr3_nt: TGTGCCAGCTTGGAGATTTCTGGAAACACCATATATTTT
j_call: TRBJ2-7; v_call: TRBV6-1; d_call: .; clone_size: .; cdr3_aa: CASSEAGGGTYEQYF; cdr3_nt: TGTGCCAGCAGTGAAGCCGGCGGAGGGACCTACGAGCAGTACTTC
j_call: TRBJ2-2; v_call: TRBV6-4; d_call: TRBD2; clone_size: few; cdr3_aa: CASKGGGSTGELFF; cdr3_nt: TGTGCCAGCAAGGGCGGGGGAAGCACCGGGGAGCTGTTTTTT
j_call: TRBJ1-3; v_call: TRBV6-5; d_call: .; clone_size: .; cdr3_aa: CATSSGSGNTIYF; cdr3_nt: TGTGCCACCTCTTCGGGCTCTGGAAACACCATATATTTT
j_call: TRBJ1-2; v_call: TRBV27; d_call: .; clone_size: .; cdr3_aa: CASSAFNRDYGYTF; cdr3_nt: TGTGCCAGCAGTGCTTTCAACAGGGACTATGGCTACACCTTC
j_call: TRBJ2-3; v_call: TRBV10-3; d_call: .; clone_size: once; cdr3_aa: CAISDPPRTDTQYF; cdr3_nt: TGTGCCATCAGTGACCCTCCGCGGACAGATACGCAGTATTTT
j_call: TRBJ1-1; v_call: TRBV29-1; d_call: .; clone_size: .; cdr3_aa: CSAVRLNTEAFF; cdr3_nt: TGCAGCGCCGTCAGGTTGAACACTGAAGCTTTCTTT
j_call: TRBJ2-5; v_call: TRBV10-3; d_call: TRBD2; clone_size: .; cdr3_aa: CAIKGLAGEGETQYF; cdr3_nt: TGTGCCATCAAAGGACTAGCGGGAGAGGGTGAGACCCAGTACTTC
j_call: TRBJ1-5; v_call: TRBV19; d_call: TRBD1; clone_size: once; cdr3_aa: CASSIGALGGQPQHF; cdr3_nt: TGTGCCAGTAGTATAGGGGCCCTAGGGGGCCAGCCCCAGCATTTT
j_call: TRBJ1-3; v_call: TRBV5-4; d_call: .; clone_size: .; cdr3_aa: CASSRGQASGNTIYF; cdr3_nt: TGTGCCAGCAGCAGGGGCCAAGCCTCTGGAAACACCATATATTTT
j_call: TRBJ2-3; v_call: TRBV11-2; d_call: .; clone_size: .; cdr3_aa: CASSPGRILGGGVF; cdr3_nt: TGTGCCAGCAGCCCGGGACGGATTCTGGGAGGTGGGGTCTTT
j_call: TRBJ1-1; v_call: TRBV30; d_call: .; clone_size: .; cdr3_aa: CAWSVLGIEAFF; cdr3_nt: TGTGCCTGGAGTGTTCTCGGGATTGAAGCTTTCTTT
j_call: TRBJ1-1; v_call: TRBV27; d_call: .; clone_size: .; cdr3_aa: CASSWSPRGATEAFF; cdr3_nt: TGTGCCAGCAGTTGGAGCCCCAGGGGCGCCACTGAAGCTTTCTTT
j_call: TRBJ2-7; v_call: TRBV7-8; d_call: .; clone_size: .; cdr3_aa: CASSLGWSRGGLDEQYF; cdr3_nt: TGTGCCAGCAGCTTAGGATGGTCGAGGGGGGGCCTCGACGAGCAGTACTTC
j_call: TRBJ2-6; v_call: TRBV15; d_call: TRBD1; clone_size: .; cdr3_aa: CATSRDRPTGRSGANVLTF; cdr3_nt: TGTGCCACCAGCAGAGATCGCCCGACAGGGCGCTCTGGGGCCAACGTCCTGACTTTC
j_call: TRBJ2-6; v_call: TRBV6-1; d_call: .; clone_size: .; cdr3_aa: CASRETGSTRFSSGANVLTF; cdr3_nt: TGTGCCAGCAGAGAAACAGGGTCGACGCGATTTAGCTCTGGGGCCAACGTCCTGACTTTC
j_call: TRBJ1-1; v_call: TRBV4-1; d_call: TRBD1; clone_size: .; cdr3_aa: CASSRTGSLAEAFF; cdr3_nt: TGCGCCAGCAGCCGGACAGGGTCTTTGGCTGAAGCTTTCTTT
j_call: TRBJ1-3; v_call: TRBV3-1/TRBV3-2; d_call: TRBD1; clone_size: .; cdr3_aa: CASSLGQTGHTIYF; cdr3_nt: TGTGCCAGCAGCCTGGGACAGACGGGGCACACCATATATTTT
j_call: TRBJ1-1; v_call: TRBV4-1; d_call: TRBD1; clone_size: .; cdr3_aa: CASSQNRGHITEAFF; cdr3_nt: TGCGCCAGCAGCCAGAACAGGGGGCATATCACTGAAGCTTTCTTT
j_call: TRBJ1-3; v_call: TRBV3-1/TRBV3-2; d_call: .; clone_size: .; cdr3_aa: CASSPTGSGNTIYF; cdr3_nt: TGTGCCAGCAGTCCCACAGGGAGTGGAAACACCATATATTTT